A single sample gave rise to the 21 T cell receptor beta chains below, sequenced in a study of post-analysis software for immune sequencing data. Study-wide points: Roughly five TRBV segments appeared more often in patients than in controls, and TRBV5-6, TRBV5-1 and TRBV20-1 were among these.

TCR beta libraries were prepared from cDNA with unique molecular identifiers. One entry per CDR3 protein, called by TCRdb with MiXCR from the PCR reads. The data contain about 540,000 distinct CDR3 sequences, about a third of them singletons. No antigens are known for them. Sequenced input: blood. Receptor source: a girl under 18 with multiple sclerosis.

The V call is TRBV20-1, the J call TRBJ2-5, with unresolved D. The germline V and J ends were trimmed by 1 base and 3 bases, with 9 bases remaining between them. Germline CDR1 and CDR2: DFQATT and SNEGSKA (reference sequence). This CDR3 has 13 residues. The CDR3 DNA reads as TGCAGTGCTAGAGTCGATAACAAAGAGACCCAGTACTTC. Translated: CSARVDNKETQYF.

The J gene is TRBJ2-7, the V gene TRBV5-1; tentatively, D is TRBD1 (6 bases). The J call may be faulty, since TRBJ2-4 better matches the DNA end. The CDR3 spans 14 residues. CDR1 is SGHRS and CDR2 is YFSETQ in the germline V gene. CDR3 DNA: TGCGCCAGCAGCTGGGGGCAGGGTGGGAACATTCAGTACTTC. Translated: CASSWGQGGNIQYF.

This clonotype was picked up a small number of times. The chain has TRBV7-8 and TRBJ2-5, with D possibly called TRBD1 or TRBD2 (5 bases each). CDR1 and CDR2 (germline): SGHVS, FQNEAQ. The CDR3 consists of 15 residues. Trimming cost V 2 bases and J 5 bases, with 15 bases left between them. CDR3 sequence (DNA): TGTGCCAGCAGCTTAAGCAGGGACCTTCCCGAGACCCAGTACTTC. This codes for CASSLSRDLPETQYF.

Only a few counts were recorded for this clonotype. This chain links TRBV14 with TRBJ2-7; no reliable D call. Per the germline V gene, CDR1 is SGHDN and CDR2 is FVKESK. Trimming removed 0 bases at V and 6 bases at J, with 12 bases between. This CDR3 is 14 amino acids long. The CDR3 nucleotides are TGTGCCAGCAGCCAAGAATCCCCCAGGCTCGAGCAGTACTTC. Translated, it gives CASSQESPRLEQYF.

Here the CDR3 DNA reads TGTGCCAGCAGCTTAACCTTTGGAGAACCTAACTATGGCTACACCTTC. This sequence encodes CASSLTFGEPNYGYTF. V gene TRBV11-1 combines with J gene TRBJ1-2; the D is unclear. CDR3 length equals 16 residues. Germline values: CDR1 SGHAT, CDR2 FQDESV (reference sequence). The germline V and J ends were trimmed by 2 bases and 0 bases, with 13 bases remaining between them.

This clonotype occurred many times. The genes are TRBV6-5 and TRBJ2-1; 10 nucleotides agree with TRBD1. Germline loops: CDR1 MNHEY, CDR2 SVGAGI. V dropped 2 bases and J dropped 0; count of bases not matched to a gene: 13. The CDR3 extends over 20 amino acids. The CDR3 loop reads CASSYPQTRTGGSSYNEQFF. The CDR3 nucleotides read TGTGCCAGCAGTTACCCCCAAACTCGGACAGGGGGGAGCTCCTACAATGAGCAGTTCTTC.

The chain combines TRBV11-2 with TRBJ1-2; maybe TRBD1 (6 bases). CDR1 SGHAT and CDR2 FQNNGV come from the germline V gene. The CDR3 loop spans 15 amino acids. The V and J ends lost 4 bases and 4 bases respectively, with 16 bases between them. The CDR3 nucleotides are TGTGCCAGCAGCTCGCTGAGGACAGCTTGCTATGGCTACACCTTC. It yields the protein CASSSLRTACYGYTF.

The gene calls are TRBV5-1 and TRBJ2-7; maybe TRBD1 (6 bases). CDR3 length: 12 amino acids. V was clipped by 4 bases and J by 7 bases, with 12 bases between them. From germline, CDR1 is SGHRS and CDR2 YFSETQ. Written as DNA, the CDR3 is TGCGCCAGCAGCGATCAGGGGCCTGAGCAGTACTTC. It is translated as CASSDQGPEQYF.

For the CDR3, the DNA is TGTGCCACCAGTGAGCGAGGGACAGGGGACGAATATGGCTACACCTTC. As protein: CATSERGTGDEYGYTF. The chain recombines TRBV24-1 with TRBJ1-2; TRBD1 aligns across 10 bases. Germline V gene lookup returns CDR1 KGHDR and CDR2 SFDVKD. The CDR3 loop spans 16 amino acids. The junction had 9 bases not matched to a gene; V was cut back by 4 bases and J by 5 bases.

This clonotype was observed a handful of times. This chain links TRBV6-5 with TRBJ2-5; D unresolved. This CDR3 is 15 amino acids long. The germline V gene has CDR1 MNHEY and CDR2 SVGAGI. With 6 bases removed from V and 4 bases from J, the gap between germline ends came to 18 bases. The CDR3 bases are TGTGCCAGCAGATTCTCTCCCGCAGTAGGAGAGACCCAGTACTTC. The encoded protein is CASRFSPAVGETQYF.

The rearrangement links TRBV20-1 to TRBJ2-6, with unresolved D. This CDR3 has 14 amino acids. The germline CDR1 and CDR2 sequences are DFQATT and SNEGSKA (reference sequence). V gave up 3 bases and J gave up 4 bases, with 10 bases separating them. Written as DNA, the CDR3 is TGCAGTGCTAGTCTAGTTCTGGGGGCCAACGTCCTGACTTTC. Amino acids: CSASLVLGANVLTF.

This clonotype was seen many times. The chain couples TRBV10-3 to TRBJ2-7, with D perhaps assigned TRBD1 or TRBD2 (5 bases each). Germline assignment: CDR1 ENHRY and CDR2 SYGVKD. CDR3 size: 14 residues. The V gene lost 6 bases and the J gene lost 6 bases, with 18 bases spanning the gap. This chain's CDR3 is CAISRDGLILEQYF. CDR3 nucleotides: TGTGCCATCAGCCGGGACGGGCTCATTCTCGAGCAGTACTTC.

This clonotype came up a few times. The V gene is TRBV6-5, the J gene TRBJ2-4, with D possibly called TRBD1 or TRBD2 (5 bases each). The CDR3 loop spans 14 amino acids. CDR1 and CDR2 from the germline V gene are MNHEY and SVGAGI. V lost 2 bases to trimming and J lost 7 bases, with 12 bases between them. The CDR3 sequence: CASSYGGLGNIQYF. The CDR3 DNA reads as TGTGCCAGCAGTTACGGGGGTTTAGGTAACATTCAGTACTTC.

The chain links TRBV18 to TRBJ2-7; D remains unclear. CDR1 and CDR2 from the germline V gene are KGHSH and LQKENI. Trimming pared 2 bases from V and 2 bases from J, leaving 7 bases between. The CDR3 has 13 amino acids. Written as DNA, the CDR3 is TGTGCCAGCTCACCAGAAAGGGCCTACGAGCAGTACTTC. Translated: CASSPERAYEQYF.

Worth noting for this clonotype: A read error may explain this, as a much larger clone is one base away. The gene calls are TRBV29-1 and TRBJ2-1; D remains unclear. The CDR3 loop spans 12 amino acids. Germline-derived CDR1 and CDR2 are SQVTM and ANQGSEA. The germline V and J ends were trimmed by 7 bases and 13 bases, with 20 bases remaining between them. CDR3 coding DNA: TGCAGCGCCCAACTCCTCCAAGAGACCCAGTTCTTC. Protein sequence: CSAQLLQETQFF.

This clonotype came up once. V gene TRBV20-1 combines with J gene TRBJ2-1, with 8 positions matching TRBD2. J was trimmed by 8 bases and V by 5 bases; bases with no gene match: 11. The germline V gene encodes CDR1 DFQATT and CDR2 SNEGSKA (reference sequence). The CDR3 is made up of 14 amino acids. The chain's CDR3 is CSALLAAKRDEQFF. The CDR3 DNA follows: TGCAGTGCTCTACTAGCGGCAAAGCGGGATGAGCAGTTCTTC.

The sample holds a few counts of this clonotype. The chain recombines TRBV20-1 with TRBJ2-7; D not certain. The CDR3 loop spans 13 amino acids. V lost 3 bases and J lost 0, with 9 bases in between. Per germline, CDR1 DFQATT and CDR2 SNEGSKA (reference sequence). The CDR3, as DNA: TGCAGTGCTAGGAGGATTGCCTCCTACGAGCAGTACTTC. This codes for CSARRIASYEQYF.

This clonotype has a handful of counts. V usage is TRBV7-3 and J usage is TRBJ1-1; D gene uncertain. Germline V gene lookup returns CDR1 SGHTA and CDR2 FQGTGA. With 5 bases removed from V and 4 bases from J, the gap between germline ends came to 11 bases. The CDR3 is 13 residues long. Here the CDR3 DNA reads TGTGCCAGCAGCCCGGCGGGGTCCACTGAAGCTTTCTTT. As protein: CASSPAGSTEAFF.

The chain employs TRBV20-1 and TRBJ1-1, with D tentatively TRBD1 (5 bases). CDR1 and CDR2 from the germline V gene are DFQATT and SNEGSKA (reference sequence). This CDR3 has 13 residues. V was trimmed by 2 bases and J by 4 bases, leaving 11 bases between them. The DNA of the CDR3 is TGCAGTGCTAGATTCCTGGGGGGCACTGAAGCTTTCTTT. Encoded protein: CSARFLGGTEAFF.

The rearrangement links TRBV15 to TRBJ2-1; D remains unclear. The CDR3 sequence is 15 residues long. V was clipped by 0 bases and J by 4 bases, with 10 bases between them. In germline, CDR1 is LNHNV, CDR2 YYDKDF (reference sequence). CDR3 DNA: TGTGCCACCAGCAGAGATCGAGCCGAATACAATGAGCAGTTCTTC. This sequence encodes CATSRDRAEYNEQFF.

The J gene is TRBJ2-1, the V gene TRBV10-3, with D perhaps matching TRBD2 (6 bases). The germline V gene encodes CDR1 ENHRY and CDR2 SYGVKD. Trimming left V 0 bases short and J 6 bases short, with 12 bases between. The CDR3 is made up of 15 amino acids. The CDR3 nucleotides are TGTGCCATCAGTGAGTCGCGGGGAGGCGGCAATGAGCAGTTCTTC. Translating it yields CAISESRGGGNEQFF.